This TCR beta chain was recorded in a study of beta chain features in type 1 diabetes. Study-wide results and limits: Any HLA-type effect on TCRB rearrangement remained unresolved here. For Type 1 diabetes patients, all four CD4+ subsets carried TCRB CDR3s that were moderately but significantly shorter.

Sequencing targeted expressed TCRB transcripts, as all isolated RNA had been reverse transcribed. An average approximately 3.5 million reads came from naive, central memory and regulatory T cell samples. Sequenced by immunoSEQ multiplex PCR; TCRdb stores in-frame clones only, minus some. Altogether nearly 350,000 clones are present, around 8.5% being singletons, with the ten largest covering around 1%. In this sample, this clone turned up a few times. Its antigen is unknown. The CDR3 loop spans 16 amino acids. From germline, CDR1 is MNHEY and CDR2 SMNVEV (reference sequence). Trimming removed 4 bases at V and 1 base at J, with 17 bases between. Staining for CD45RO/CCR7/CD25/CD127/CD95/CD27 allowed sorting of CD4+ naive, central memory, regulatory and stem cell-like memory cells. Over 95% purity was reached by all sorted populations.

Source material: central memory CD4+ T cells from blood. The chain has TRBV27 and TRBJ2-7; D may correspond to TRBD1 or TRBD2 (5 bases each). The source is a man between 25 and 39 years old with type 1 diabetes. The DNA of the CDR3 is TGTGCCAGCAGTTCAACGCCGGGGCTCCAATCCTACGAGCAGTACTTC. This translates into CASSSTPGLQSYEQYF.